The rows below give T cell receptor beta chains drawn from one sample of a study of cytomegalovirus exposure and HLA in healthy donors. The protocol was immunoSEQ multiplex PCR, while the TCRdb copy is restricted to in-frame clones and leaves out a portion. The repertoire holds 100,000 to 120,000 clones, with around 83% as singletons. Sequencing was done on a sample of PBMCs. The receptors were sampled from a woman between 55 and 75 years old in good health and CMV-seropositive. Both conserved end residues are part of each CDR3. The order of the fields is D gene, V gene, clone size, J gene, CDR3 protein, CDR3 DNA. A D gene is named only where the DNA matches it firmly. A row's size may be missing; if present it is once, few, many or a size class.

d_gene: TRBD2
v_gene: TRBV7-6
abundance: -
j_gene: TRBJ2-2
CDR3aa: CASSLREVAGELFF
CDR3nt: TGTGCCAGCAGCTTGCGGGAGGTTGCCGGGGAGCTGTTTTTT

d_gene: -
v_gene: TRBV29-1
abundance: -
j_gene: TRBJ1-3
CDR3aa: CSTTGGNSGNTIYF
CDR3nt: TGCAGCACCACCGGGGGAAACTCTGGAAACACCATATATTTT

d_gene: TRBD1
v_gene: TRBV6-5
abundance: -
j_gene: TRBJ1-2
CDR3aa: CASRKQGRYGYTF
CDR3nt: TGTGCCAGCAGAAAACAGGGGAGGTATGGCTACACCTTC

d_gene: TRBD1
v_gene: TRBV9
abundance: once
j_gene: TRBJ1-5
CDR3aa: CASSRQGSSNQPQHF
CDR3nt: TGTGCCAGCAGCAGACAGGGGAGTAGCAATCAGCCCCAGCATTTT

d_gene: TRBD1
v_gene: TRBV11-3
abundance: -
j_gene: TRBJ1-1
CDR3aa: CASSSTGATEAFF
CDR3nt: TGTGCCAGCAGCTCCACAGGGGCCACTGAAGCTTTCTTT

d_gene: -
v_gene: TRBV5-6
abundance: few
j_gene: TRBJ2-1
CDR3aa: CASSLESVYNEQFF
CDR3nt: TGTGCCAGCAGCTTGGAGAGCGTCTACAATGAGCAGTTCTTC

d_gene: -
v_gene: TRBV7-9
abundance: -
j_gene: TRBJ1-4
CDR3aa: CASSPPSGGDSEKLFF
CDR3nt: TGTGCCAGCAGCCCTCCCTCGGGGGGCGATAGTGAAAAACTGTTTTTT

d_gene: -
v_gene: TRBV9
abundance: few
j_gene: TRBJ2-3
CDR3aa: CASSATGGPTDTQYF
CDR3nt: TGTGCCAGCAGCGCGACCGGCGGCCCCACAGATACGCAGTATTTT

d_gene: TRBD2
v_gene: TRBV19
abundance: few
j_gene: TRBJ2-3
CDR3aa: CASSIFFSTSGHTDTQYF
CDR3nt: TGTGCCAGTAGTATATTCTTCTCGACTAGCGGGCACACAGATACGCAGTATTTT

d_gene: TRBD1
v_gene: TRBV18
abundance: few
j_gene: TRBJ1-4
CDR3aa: CASSYDRGEKLFF
CDR3nt: TGTGCCAGCTCGTATGACAGGGGTGAGAAACTGTTTTTT

d_gene: -
v_gene: TRBV6-1
abundance: -
j_gene: TRBJ1-5
CDR3aa: CASSIQPSVYQPQHF
CDR3nt: TGTGCCAGCAGCATACAGCCATCCGTCTATCAGCCCCAGCATTTT

d_gene: -
v_gene: TRBV5-3
abundance: -
j_gene: TRBJ2-7
CDR3aa: CARRSGRLHSYEQYF
CDR3nt: TGTGCCAGAAGAAGCGGACGACTACATTCCTACGAGCAGTACTTC

d_gene: -
v_gene: TRBV6-6
abundance: -
j_gene: TRBJ1-1
CDR3aa: CASSYPGENEAFF
CDR3nt: TGTGCCAGCAGTTACCCTGGGGAGAATGAAGCTTTCTTT

d_gene: TRBD1
v_gene: TRBV5-6
abundance: -
j_gene: TRBJ2-7
CDR3aa: CASSLTGGASSYEQYF
CDR3nt: TGTGCCAGCAGCTTAACAGGGGGCGCAAGCTCCTACGAGCAGTACTTC

d_gene: -
v_gene: TRBV19
abundance: -
j_gene: TRBJ2-1
CDR3aa: CATAGSDNTYNEQFF
CDR3nt: TGTGCCACCGCCGGTAGTGACAACACCTACAATGAGCAGTTCTTC

d_gene: -
v_gene: TRBV5-5
abundance: -
j_gene: TRBJ1-2
CDR3aa: CASGVGGANYGYTF
CDR3nt: TGTGCCAGCGGCGTGGGGGGAGCTAACTATGGCTACACCTTC

d_gene: TRBD2
v_gene: TRBV2
abundance: -
j_gene: TRBJ2-3
CDR3aa: CASSGLAADTQYF
CDR3nt: TGTGCCAGCAGCGGACTAGCCGCAGATACGCAGTATTTT

d_gene: -
v_gene: TRBV19
abundance: -
j_gene: TRBJ1-5
CDR3aa: CASSIPSGWANQPQHF
CDR3nt: TGTGCCAGTAGTATCCCTTCCGGATGGGCGAATCAGCCCCAGCATTTT

d_gene: -
v_gene: TRBV6-5
abundance: -
j_gene: TRBJ2-3
CDR3aa: CASSYSGLHRTDTQYF
CDR3nt: TGTGCCAGCAGTTACTCTGGCCTGCACCGAACAGATACGCAGTATTTT

d_gene: -
v_gene: TRBV7-9
abundance: -
j_gene: TRBJ2-3
CDR3aa: CASSLVGALKYF
CDR3nt: TGTGCCAGCAGCTTAGTGGGGGCCTTGAAGTATTTT

d_gene: -
v_gene: TRBV5-1
abundance: -
j_gene: TRBJ1-4
CDR3aa: CAPTPGIREKLFF
CDR3nt: TGCGCCCCTACCCCAGGGATTCGGGAAAAACTGTTTTTT

d_gene: TRBD1
v_gene: TRBV5-1
abundance: once
j_gene: TRBJ2-2
CDR3aa: CASSPLTGGHTGELFF
CDR3nt: TGCGCCAGCAGCCCCCTCACAGGGGGACATACCGGGGAGCTGTTTTTT

d_gene: -
v_gene: TRBV6-4
abundance: -
j_gene: TRBJ2-1
CDR3aa: CASSPRLATYYNEQFF
CDR3nt: TGTGCCAGCAGTCCCCGGCTAGCGACGTACTACAATGAGCAGTTCTTC

d_gene: TRBD2
v_gene: TRBV5-4
abundance: -
j_gene: TRBJ2-1
CDR3aa: CASSLRSGSGNEQFF
CDR3nt: TGTGCCAGCAGCTTGAGGAGCGGGAGCGGGAATGAGCAGTTCTTC

d_gene: -
v_gene: TRBV2
abundance: once
j_gene: TRBJ1-5
CDR3aa: CASSPTIVASNQPQHF
CDR3nt: TGTGCCAGCAGCCCGACAATTGTGGCCAGCAATCAGCCCCAGCATTTT

d_gene: -
v_gene: TRBV28
abundance: -
j_gene: TRBJ1-1
CDR3aa: CASSLGGENTEAFF
CDR3nt: TGTGCCAGCAGTTTAGGGGGGGAGAACACTGAAGCTTTCTTT

d_gene: TRBD2
v_gene: TRBV6-1
abundance: -
j_gene: TRBJ2-3
CDR3aa: CASSASLEAGVATQYF
CDR3nt: TGTGCCAGCAGTGCTTCCCTTGAAGCGGGAGTAGCCACGCAGTATTTT

d_gene: TRBD2
v_gene: TRBV6-4
abundance: -
j_gene: TRBJ2-3
CDR3aa: CASSELGLADSTDTQYF
CDR3nt: TGTGCCAGCAGTGAATTAGGACTAGCGGATAGCACAGATACGCAGTATTTT

d_gene: TRBD1
v_gene: TRBV27
abundance: -
j_gene: TRBJ2-7
CDR3aa: CASSPISGTGDYEQYF
CDR3nt: TGTGCCAGCAGCCCTATATCTGGGACAGGGGACTACGAGCAGTACTTC

d_gene: -
v_gene: TRBV10-3
abundance: -
j_gene: TRBJ1-2
CDR3aa: CAISDPGRRNYGYTF
CDR3nt: TGTGCCATCAGTGATCCGGGGAGGCGTAACTATGGCTACACCTTC

d_gene: TRBD2
v_gene: TRBV4-1
abundance: -
j_gene: TRBJ2-3
CDR3aa: CASSPSSGYTDTQYF
CDR3nt: TGCGCCAGCAGCCCTTCTAGCGGGTACACAGATACGCAGTATTTT

d_gene: TRBD1
v_gene: TRBV5-1
abundance: -
j_gene: TRBJ1-2
CDR3aa: CASSPNDRGGGYTF
CDR3nt: TGCGCCAGCAGCCCGAATGACAGGGGGGGAGGCTACACCTTC

d_gene: TRBD1
v_gene: TRBV13
abundance: -
j_gene: TRBJ1-3
CDR3aa: CASSTNPGGAGNTIYF
CDR3nt: TGTGCCAGCAGCACGAATCCAGGGGGCGCGGGAAACACCATATATTTT

d_gene: TRBD1
v_gene: TRBV30
abundance: few
j_gene: TRBJ2-3
CDR3aa: CAWSVGTGSTDTQYF
CDR3nt: TGTGCCTGGAGTGTAGGGACAGGGTCCACAGATACGCAGTATTTT

d_gene: TRBD1
v_gene: TRBV9
abundance: -
j_gene: TRBJ1-2
CDR3aa: CASSVASEGQGGGYTF
CDR3nt: TGTGCCAGCAGCGTAGCTTCAGAGGGACAGGGTGGTGGCTACACCTTC

d_gene: -
v_gene: TRBV5-1
abundance: -
j_gene: TRBJ1-2
CDR3aa: CASSSSTEDYGYTF
CDR3nt: TGCGCCAGCAGCTCATCGACAGAAGACTATGGCTACACCTTC

d_gene: TRBD1
v_gene: TRBV5-1
abundance: -
j_gene: TRBJ2-3
CDR3aa: CASRPRQGSDTQYF
CDR3nt: TGCGCCAGCAGGCCCCGACAGGGGTCAGATACGCAGTATTTT

d_gene: -
v_gene: TRBV12-5
abundance: -
j_gene: TRBJ1-2
CDR3aa: CASGPLEDF
CDR3nt: TGTGCTAGTGGTCCCCTCGAGGACTTC

d_gene: -
v_gene: TRBV6-1
abundance: -
j_gene: TRBJ2-7
CDR3aa: CASSEGLDSLYEQYF
CDR3nt: TGTGCCAGCAGTGAAGGCTTGGACAGCCTATACGAGCAGTACTTC

d_gene: TRBD1
v_gene: TRBV30
abundance: -
j_gene: TRBJ1-3
CDR3aa: CARSTGAGNTIYF
CDR3nt: TGTGCCCGTTCGACAGGGGCTGGAAACACCATATATTTT

d_gene: -
v_gene: TRBV6-5
abundance: -
j_gene: TRBJ2-1
CDR3aa: CASSYQSGAGNEQFF
CDR3nt: TGTGCCAGCAGTTACCAGTCGGGAGCGGGCAATGAGCAGTTCTTC

d_gene: TRBD1
v_gene: TRBV4-2
abundance: -
j_gene: TRBJ1-4
CDR3aa: CASSLGPTGGREKLFF
CDR3nt: TGTGCCAGCAGCCTCGGGCCAACAGGGGGCAGGGAAAAACTGTTTTTT

d_gene: TRBD1
v_gene: TRBV7-2
abundance: -
j_gene: TRBJ2-5
CDR3aa: CASSLRTGRETQYF
CDR3nt: TGTGCCAGCAGCCTAAGGACAGGGCGAGAGACCCAGTACTTC

d_gene: TRBD2
v_gene: TRBV27
abundance: -
j_gene: TRBJ2-7
CDR3aa: CASSPRVGLPHEQYF
CDR3nt: TGTGCCAGCAGTCCTCGTGTGGGACTACCGCACGAGCAGTACTTC

d_gene: TRBD2
v_gene: TRBV5-1
abundance: -
j_gene: TRBJ2-7
CDR3aa: CASSFGGDEQYF
CDR3nt: TGCGCCAGCAGCTTTGGGGGGGACGAGCAGTACTTC

d_gene: TRBD1
v_gene: TRBV15
abundance: once
j_gene: TRBJ2-7
CDR3aa: CATSRDRGPYEQYF
CDR3nt: TGTGCCACCAGCAGGGACAGGGGCCCCTACGAGCAGTACTTC

d_gene: -
v_gene: TRBV28
abundance: -
j_gene: TRBJ1-4
CDR3aa: CASISWGGGVRKLFF
CDR3nt: TGTGCCAGCATTTCCTGGGGAGGGGGGGTCCGAAAACTGTTTTTT

d_gene: TRBD1
v_gene: TRBV7-9
abundance: -
j_gene: TRBJ1-2
CDR3aa: CASSSTSGQANYGYTF
CDR3nt: TGTGCCAGCAGCTCCACATCGGGACAGGCTAACTATGGCTACACCTTC

d_gene: TRBD2
v_gene: TRBV9
abundance: once
j_gene: TRBJ2-7
CDR3aa: CASSVQAGEYYEQYF
CDR3nt: TGTGCCAGCAGCGTACAAGCGGGAGAATACTACGAGCAGTACTTC

d_gene: TRBD1
v_gene: TRBV9
abundance: -
j_gene: TRBJ1-3
CDR3aa: CASSLGQGTIGNTIYF
CDR3nt: TGTGCCAGCAGCCTCGGACAGGGGACTATCGGAAACACCATATATTTT

d_gene: -
v_gene: TRBV12-5
abundance: -
j_gene: TRBJ2-2
CDR3aa: CASGAKEGPTGELFF
CDR3nt: TGTGCTAGTGGCGCTAAGGAGGGGCCCACCGGGGAGCTGTTTTTT

d_gene: -
v_gene: TRBV6-5
abundance: few
j_gene: TRBJ2-7
CDR3aa: CASSFSPLRPEQYF
CDR3nt: TGTGCCAGCAGTTTCTCACCCCTCAGGCCCGAGCAGTACTTC

d_gene: -
v_gene: TRBV7-9
abundance: -
j_gene: TRBJ1-4
CDR3aa: CASSQGGGGEKLFF
CDR3nt: TGTGCCAGCAGCCAAGGGGGGGGTGGTGAAAAACTGTTTTTT

d_gene: -
v_gene: TRBV7-3
abundance: -
j_gene: TRBJ1-6
CDR3aa: CASSSQGGRNSPLHF
CDR3nt: TGTGCCAGCAGCTCCCAGGGCGGCCGGAATTCACCCCTCCACTTT

d_gene: -
v_gene: TRBV4-2
abundance: -
j_gene: TRBJ2-3
CDR3aa: CASSPRRGETDTQYF
CDR3nt: TGTGCCAGCAGCCCCCGCAGGGGAGAAACAGATACGCAGTATTTT